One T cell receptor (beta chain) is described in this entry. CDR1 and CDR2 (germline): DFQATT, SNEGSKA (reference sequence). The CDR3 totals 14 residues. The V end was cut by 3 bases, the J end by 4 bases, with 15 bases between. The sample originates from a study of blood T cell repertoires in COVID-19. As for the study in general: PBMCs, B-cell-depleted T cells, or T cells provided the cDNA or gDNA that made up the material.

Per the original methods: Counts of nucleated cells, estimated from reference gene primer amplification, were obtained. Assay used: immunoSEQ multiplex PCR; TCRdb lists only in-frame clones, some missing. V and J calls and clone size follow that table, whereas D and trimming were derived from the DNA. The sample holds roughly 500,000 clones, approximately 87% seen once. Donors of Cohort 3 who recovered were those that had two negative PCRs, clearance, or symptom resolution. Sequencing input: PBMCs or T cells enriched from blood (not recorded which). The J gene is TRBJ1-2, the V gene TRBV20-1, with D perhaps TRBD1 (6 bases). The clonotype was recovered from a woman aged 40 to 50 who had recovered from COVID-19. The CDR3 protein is CSASEDSGPYGYTF. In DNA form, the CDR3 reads TGCAGTGCTAGTGAGGACAGTGGACCCTATGGCTACACCTTC.